A selection of T cell receptor beta chains follows, all from one sample in a study of control samples from healthy donors and cancer patients. The protocol was immunoSEQ multiplex PCR, while the TCRdb copy is restricted to in-frame clones and leaves out a portion. The repertoire has approximately 170,000 clones, 85% to 90% of them found once; the top ten carry around 1.5%. Material: blood. These receptors were obtained from a woman in her 50s in good health. Both conserved end residues are part of each CDR3. The order of the fields is J gene, clone size, V gene, D gene, CDR3 protein, CDR3 DNA. D genes are given only for firm matches. Some rows mark clone size as missing; the rest say once, few, many or name a class of expanded clone.

J: TRBJ2-3; size: .; V: TRBV23-1; D: TRBD1; CDR3: CASRLPYFRGRIITDTQYF; DNA: TGCGCCAGCAGACTCCCTTACTTCAGGGGGCGGATAATCACAGATACGCAGTATTTT
J: TRBJ1-4; size: .; V: TRBV28; D: .; CDR3: CASSLGGINEKLFF; DNA: TGTGCCAGCAGTTTAGGGGGGATCAATGAAAAACTGTTTTTT
J: TRBJ2-7; size: .; V: TRBV2; D: .; CDR3: CASMAHYEQYF; DNA: TGTGCCAGCATGGCCCACTACGAGCAGTACTTC
J: TRBJ1-1; size: .; V: TRBV4-2; D: .; CDR3: CASSQEGILQGRNTEAFF; DNA: TGTGCCAGCAGCCAAGAGGGGATATTACAGGGACGAAACACTGAAGCTTTCTTT
J: TRBJ2-7; size: .; V: TRBV7-2; D: TRBD1; CDR3: CASSFQLQGTYEQYF; DNA: TGTGCCAGCAGCTTTCAACTACAGGGGACCTACGAGCAGTACTTC
J: TRBJ2-5; size: once; V: TRBV7-9; D: .; CDR3: CASSLMGGSQETQYF; DNA: TGTGCCAGCAGCCTGATGGGGGGAAGTCAAGAGACCCAGTACTTC
J: TRBJ2-1; size: .; V: TRBV7-9; D: .; CDR3: CASSLKESSYNEQFF; DNA: TGTGCCAGCAGCCTGAAGGAGTCCTCCTACAATGAGCAGTTCTTC
J: TRBJ1-6; size: .; V: TRBV10-1; D: TRBD1; CDR3: CASSEPGTGDNSPLHF; DNA: TGCGCCAGCAGTGAGCCTGGGACAGGGGATAATTCACCCCTCCACTTT
J: TRBJ2-7; size: few; V: TRBV5-3; D: TRBD1; CDR3: CARSSGQGPREQYF; DNA: TGTGCCAGAAGCTCTGGACAGGGTCCGAGGGAGCAGTACTTC
J: TRBJ2-7; size: .; V: TRBV3-1/TRBV3-2; D: TRBD2; CDR3: CASSQLAGGSSYEQYF; DNA: TGTGCCAGCAGCCAGTTAGCGGGAGGGAGCTCCTACGAGCAGTACTTC
J: TRBJ1-1; size: .; V: TRBV19; D: .; CDR3: CASSMGGVNTEAFF; DNA: TGTGCCAGTAGTATGGGAGGTGTGAACACTGAAGCTTTCTTT
J: TRBJ2-3; size: .; V: TRBV7-8; D: .; CDR3: CASSHRNGGGTDTQYF; DNA: TGTGCCAGCAGCCATCGTAATGGGGGAGGAACAGATACGCAGTATTTT
J: TRBJ2-7; size: .; V: TRBV2; D: TRBD1; CDR3: CASSGLGQDSYEQYF; DNA: TGTGCCAGCAGTGGGCTGGGACAGGACTCCTACGAGCAGTACTTC
J: TRBJ1-6; size: .; V: TRBV3-1/TRBV3-2; D: TRBD1; CDR3: CASSQDRVGNSPLHF; DNA: TGTGCCAGCAGCCAGGACAGGGTCGGTAATTCACCCCTCCACTTT
J: TRBJ2-7; size: .; V: TRBV28; D: .; CDR3: CASSLGGVTTDGQYF; DNA: TGTGCCAGCAGTTTAGGTGGGGTCACAACCGACGGGCAGTACTTC
J: TRBJ1-1; size: once; V: TRBV28; D: .; CDR3: CASSPGGANTEAFF; DNA: TGTGCCAGCAGTCCTGGGGGGGCCAACACTGAAGCTTTCTTT
J: TRBJ2-3; size: .; V: TRBV7-9; D: .; CDR3: CASSLEGAADTQYF; DNA: TGTGCCAGCAGCTTAGAGGGTGCAGCAGATACGCAGTATTTT
J: TRBJ1-3; size: .; V: TRBV19; D: .; CDR3: CASSIGGTSSAGNTIYF; DNA: TGTGCCAGTAGTATAGGCGGGACCTCTTCGGCAGGAAACACCATATATTTT
J: TRBJ2-5; size: .; V: TRBV5-5; D: .; CDR3: CASSTYQATQYF; DNA: TGTGCCAGCAGCACTTACCAGGCGACCCAGTACTTC
J: TRBJ1-1; size: .; V: TRBV19; D: TRBD1; CDR3: CASRAGGRTEAFF; DNA: TGTGCCAGTAGGGCAGGGGGCCGTACTGAAGCTTTCTTT
J: TRBJ2-5; size: .; V: TRBV24-1; D: .; CDR3: CATSEGLGRIETQYF; DNA: TGTGCCACGAGCGAAGGCCTAGGGCGGATAGAGACCCAGTACTTC
J: TRBJ1-4; size: .; V: TRBV19; D: .; CDR3: CASRPGQSPLATNEKLFF; DNA: TGTGCCAGTAGACCTGGACAATCTCCGCTGGCAACTAATGAAAAACTGTTTTTT
J: TRBJ2-3; size: .; V: TRBV29-1; D: .; CDR3: CSVEKGTDTQYF; DNA: TGCAGCGTTGAAAAGGGTACAGATACGCAGTATTTT
J: TRBJ2-3; size: .; V: TRBV5-1; D: TRBD2; CDR3: CASSRLASGGAIDTQYF; DNA: TGCGCCAGCAGCCGCTTGGCTAGCGGGGGGGCCATTGATACGCAGTATTTT
J: TRBJ1-5; size: .; V: TRBV28; D: TRBD1; CDR3: CASSSQKTGIENQPQHF; DNA: TGTGCCAGCAGCTCCCAGAAGACAGGGATCGAGAATCAGCCCCAGCATTTT
J: TRBJ2-2; size: .; V: TRBV5-6; D: .; CDR3: CASSSGAWNTGELFF; DNA: TGTGCCAGCAGTTCCGGGGCCTGGAACACCGGGGAGCTGTTTTTT
J: TRBJ2-3; size: once; V: TRBV28; D: TRBD2; CDR3: CASSSSGEILNTQYF; DNA: TGTGCCAGCAGCTCGAGCGGGGAAATCTTGAATACGCAGTATTTT
J: TRBJ2-1; size: few; V: TRBV5-1; D: TRBD2; CDR3: CASSLALAEYNEQFF; DNA: TGCGCCAGCAGCTTGGCCCTAGCGGAGTACAATGAGCAGTTCTTC
J: TRBJ2-7; size: .; V: TRBV28; D: .; CDR3: CASSLRGYEQYF; DNA: TGTGCCAGCAGTTTGAGGGGCTACGAGCAGTACTTC
J: TRBJ2-1; size: .; V: TRBV24-1; D: .; CDR3: CATSDTQGGNEQFF; DNA: TGTGCCACCAGTGATACGCAGGGGGGTAATGAGCAGTTCTTC
J: TRBJ1-1; size: .; V: TRBV13; D: TRBD1; CDR3: CASSLVSGGRTEAFF; DNA: TGTGCCAGCAGCTTAGTTTCAGGGGGCCGGACTGAAGCTTTCTTT
J: TRBJ2-7; size: few; V: TRBV7-8; D: .; CDR3: CASSLGRGYEQYF; DNA: TGTGCCAGCAGCTTAGGGAGGGGCTACGAGCAGTACTTC
J: TRBJ2-2; size: .; V: TRBV5-6; D: TRBD1; CDR3: CASSFGTGHTGELFF; DNA: TGTGCCAGCAGCTTTGGGACAGGGCACACCGGGGAGCTGTTTTTT
J: TRBJ1-2; size: .; V: TRBV5-4; D: .; CDR3: CASSLLFRGYTF; DNA: TGTGCCAGCAGCTTGTTATTTCGGGGCTACACCTTC
J: TRBJ1-6; size: .; V: TRBV27; D: .; CDR3: CASRGGQSYNSPLHF; DNA: TGTGCCAGCAGGGGAGGACAGAGCTATAATTCACCCCTCCACTTT
J: TRBJ2-2; size: .; V: TRBV5-4; D: TRBD2; CDR3: CASSSGTSGYTGELFF; DNA: TGTGCCAGCAGCTCCGGGACTAGCGGTTACACCGGGGAGCTGTTTTTT
J: TRBJ2-1; size: .; V: TRBV6-5; D: .; CDR3: CASSQGYSSYNEQFF; DNA: TGTGCCAGCAGCCAGGGTTATAGCTCCTACAATGAGCAGTTCTTC
J: TRBJ1-1; size: .; V: TRBV5-1; D: .; CDR3: CASSLRTVNTEAFF; DNA: TGCGCCAGCAGCTTGAGGACAGTGAACACTGAAGCTTTCTTT
J: TRBJ2-1; size: .; V: TRBV28; D: TRBD2; CDR3: CASSPAAGPSSYNEQFF; DNA: TGTGCCAGCAGCCCCGCAGCGGGACCATCCTCCTACAATGAGCAGTTCTTC
J: TRBJ2-1; size: .; V: TRBV9; D: TRBD1; CDR3: CASSVVVRQGGEQFF; DNA: TGTGCCAGCAGCGTAGTAGTTCGACAGGGTGGGGAGCAGTTCTTC
J: TRBJ2-5; size: .; V: TRBV9; D: TRBD2; CDR3: CASSVAPGLAQETQYF; DNA: TGTGCCAGCAGCGTAGCCCCGGGACTAGCCCAAGAGACCCAGTACTTC
J: TRBJ1-1; size: .; V: TRBV18; D: .; CDR3: CASSPSSGTKGEAFF; DNA: TGTGCCAGCTCACCATCTTCCGGGACAAAAGGAGAAGCTTTCTTT
J: TRBJ1-5; size: .; V: TRBV30; D: .; CDR3: CAWNEGTSNQPQHF; DNA: TGTGCCTGGAATGAAGGCACCAGCAATCAGCCCCAGCATTTT
J: TRBJ2-5; size: .; V: TRBV11-3; D: TRBD1; CDR3: CASSQTGLETQYF; DNA: TGTGCCAGCAGCCAGACAGGGCTGGAGACCCAGTACTTC
J: TRBJ2-3; size: .; V: TRBV9; D: TRBD2; CDR3: CASSPLGTSGISTDTQYF; DNA: TGTGCCAGCAGCCCCCTAGGGACTAGCGGGATTAGCACAGATACGCAGTATTTT
J: TRBJ2-5; size: few; V: TRBV18; D: .; CDR3: CASSPLQGGLETQYF; DNA: TGTGCCAGCTCACCCCTCCAAGGGGGGCTCGAGACCCAGTACTTC
J: TRBJ2-5; size: few; V: TRBV7-9; D: .; CDR3: CASSPSSGRMSETQYF; DNA: TGTGCCAGCAGCCCCTCATCAGGGAGAATGTCGGAGACCCAGTACTTC
J: TRBJ2-2; size: .; V: TRBV11-2; D: .; CDR3: CASSSLTRIGELFF; DNA: TGTGCCAGCAGCTCCCTAACTAGAATAGGGGAGCTGTTTTTT
J: TRBJ1-1; size: .; V: TRBV6-2/TRBV6-3; D: .; CDR3: CASSATQNTEAFF; DNA: TGTGCCAGCAGTGCGACACAGAACACTGAAGCTTTCTTT
J: TRBJ1-1; size: once; V: TRBV19; D: TRBD1; CDR3: CASQGGGRVTEAFF; DNA: TGTGCCAGTCAGGGAGGGGGCAGGGTCACTGAAGCTTTCTTT
J: TRBJ2-7; size: .; V: TRBV7-2; D: TRBD2; CDR3: CASSFTSGGAGTEQYF; DNA: TGTGCCAGCAGCTTTACTAGCGGGGGGGCCGGTACCGAGCAGTACTTC
J: TRBJ2-7; size: .; V: TRBV4-1; D: TRBD2; CDR3: CASSQVRGRAGASNEQYF; DNA: TGCGCCAGCAGCCAAGTTAGGGGCCGGGCGGGAGCTTCCAACGAGCAGTACTTC
J: TRBJ1-1; size: .; V: TRBV19; D: .; CDR3: CASSFMNTEAFF; DNA: TGTGCCAGTAGTTTCATGAACACTGAAGCTTTCTTT
J: TRBJ2-3; size: .; V: TRBV28; D: .; CDR3: CASSFGSTDTQYF; DNA: TGTGCCAGCAGTTTTGGATCTACAGATACGCAGTATTTT